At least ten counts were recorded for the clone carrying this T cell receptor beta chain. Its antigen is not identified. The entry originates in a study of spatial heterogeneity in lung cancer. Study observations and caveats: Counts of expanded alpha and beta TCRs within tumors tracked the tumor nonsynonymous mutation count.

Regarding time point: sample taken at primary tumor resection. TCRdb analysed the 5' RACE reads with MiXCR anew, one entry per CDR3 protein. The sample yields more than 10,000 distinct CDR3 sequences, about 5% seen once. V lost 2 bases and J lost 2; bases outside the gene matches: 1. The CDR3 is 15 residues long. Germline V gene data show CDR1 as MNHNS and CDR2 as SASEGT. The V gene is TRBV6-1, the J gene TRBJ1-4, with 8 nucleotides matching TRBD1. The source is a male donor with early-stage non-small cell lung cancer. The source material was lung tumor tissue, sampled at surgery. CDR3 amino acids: CASSEWTGTNEKLFF. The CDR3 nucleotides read TGTGCCAGCAGTGAATGGACAGGGACTAATGAAAAACTGTTTTTT.